The clone carrying this TCR beta chain was recorded at least ten times. No antigen is known for it. V was clipped by 8 bases and J by 4 bases, with 13 bases between them. The CDR3 consists of 13 residues. The V gene's germline CDR1 is WSHSY and CDR2 SAAADI. Using a J-beta primer mix together with a sample-barcoded 5' primer, a second PCR was run for roughly 6 to 12 cycles. MiXCR was run by TCRdb on the 5' RACE reads, yielding one entry per CDR3 protein. The data hold about 1 million distinct CDR3 sequences, with less than 50% observed a single time. The data originate from a study of blood T cells in healthy people across ages. Overall study findings and caveats: The fall in TCR beta diversity per million T cells was roughly linear with age.

The rearrangement joins TRBV10-2 to TRBJ2-3; D is unresolved. The specimen sequenced was blood. The TCR originated in an older woman in good health. The DNA for the CDR3 is TGCGCCAGCTACGGCCCGAGAGCAGATACGCAGTATTTT. As protein: CASYGPRADTQYF.